This entry concerns a single TCR beta chain. Other nucleotide sequences from this sample produce the same CDR3. These data come from a study of T cell changes during pregnancy in multiple sclerosis. CDR1 MNHEY and CDR2 SMNVEV come from the germline V gene (reference sequence). Trimming cost V 0 bases and J 4 bases; bases outside gene matches: 3. The length of the CDR3 is 15 residues. Assay used: immunoSEQ multiplex PCR; TCRdb lists only in-frame clones, some missing. The table lists 75,000 to 95,000 clones, around 93% of them singletons, with around 0.93% in the top ten. Sample: peripheral blood, taken before pregnancy. This sequence joins TRBV27 and TRBJ2-7; 10 bases fit TRBD2. This receptor was obtained from a female donor with multiple sclerosis, enrolled in a pregnancy study. CDR3 in DNA: TGTGCCAGCAGTTTATCTCCGACTAGCGGGTACGAGCAGTACTTC. This sequence encodes CASSLSPTSGYEQYF.